Below, 18 T cell receptor beta chains from the same sample are listed, as sequenced in a study of blood T cells in healthy people across ages. Using a J-beta primer mix together with a sample-barcoded 5' primer, a second PCR was run for about 7 to 12 cycles. One entry per CDR3 protein, called by TCRdb with MiXCR from the 5' RACE reads. The sample includes about 1.4 million distinct CDR3 sequences, around 59% of them seen just once. Sequencing was carried out using blood. These receptors all stem from a man between 18 and 29 years old in good health.

J is TRBJ2-7 and V is TRBV21-1. TRBV21-1 is reported as a pseudogene. This CDR3 has 12 amino acids. The CDR3 coding sequence is TGTGCCAGCGCCAAGGATCGGGACGAGCAGTACTTC. Translated, it gives CASAKDRDEQYF.

V is TRBV20-1 and J is TRBJ2-7, with a weak D call TRBD1 (7 bases). Germline CDR1 DFQATT, CDR2 SNEGSKA (reference sequence). V was trimmed by 7 bases and J by 0 bases, leaving 16 bases between them. This CDR3 spans 14 amino acids. The CDR3 protein is CSVPRRDSSYEQYF. CDR3 coding DNA: TGCAGTGTCCCCCGGAGGGACAGCTCCTACGAGCAGTACTTC.

This clonotype was seen a single time. The chain combines TRBV20-1 with TRBJ2-7; 10 bases line up with TRBD1. In germline, CDR1 is DFQATT, CDR2 SNEGSKA (reference sequence). With V trimmed by 5 bases and J by 0 bases, 7 bases remained unmatched. The CDR3 consists of 15 residues. The CDR3 sequence: CSAPKTGGFSYEQYF. The CDR3 coding sequence is TGCAGTGCTCCAAAGACAGGGGGCTTCTCCTACGAGCAGTACTTC.

This clonotype has just a few counts. V and J are TRBV29-1 and TRBJ2-7; 9 bases agree with TRBD1. The V gene end was trimmed by 4 bases and the J gene end by 9 bases; junction bases not matched to a gene: 10. Germline V gene lookup returns CDR1 SQVTM and CDR2 ANQGSEA. The CDR3 has 13 residues. This chain's CDR3 is CSVVAGQGFGQYF. As DNA, the CDR3 is TGCAGCGTTGTGGCGGGACAGGGTTTCGGGCAGTACTTC.

V is TRBV5-1 and J is TRBJ2-2, with 8 bases identical to TRBD1. In germline, CDR1 is SGHRS, CDR2 YFSETQ. Trimming removed 4 bases from V and 1 base from J; junction bases left unmatched: 9. The CDR3 extends over 17 amino acids. The CDR3 nucleotides read TGCGCCAGCAGCCCAACCGGGACAGGAGTGAACACCGGGGAGCTGTTTTTT. It is translated as CASSPTGTGVNTGELFF.

This clonotype was seen a few times. V gene TRBV29-1 combines with J gene TRBJ1-2, with 8 positions matching TRBD1. Germline V gives CDR1 SQVTM, CDR2 ANQGSEA. The CDR3 extends over 15 amino acids. Losses at the gene ends were 4 bases for V and 8 bases for J; bases not matched to a gene: 15. The CDR3 nucleotides read TGCAGCGTTGCCCCCCGACAGGGGCTGGATCGAGGCTACACCTTC. Translating it yields CSVAPRQGLDRGYTF. The whole variable domain, filled in from reference TRBV29-1 and TRBJ1-2, reads SAVISQKPSRDICQRGTSLTIQCQVDSQVTMMFWYRQQPGQSLTLIATANQGSEATYESGFVIDKFPISRPNLTFSTLTVSNMSPEDSSIYLCSVAPRQGLDRGYTFGSGTRLTVV.

A few counts support this clonotype. The rearrangement joins TRBV29-1 to TRBJ2-1; 11 bases line up with TRBD2. This CDR3 is 16 amino acids long. Germline V CDR1 and CDR2: SQVTM, ANQGSEA. V shed 4 bases, J shed 0 bases, and the junction held 5 bases outside the gene matches. The CDR3 spells CSVGGLAESSYNEQFF. The DNA of the CDR3 is TGCAGCGTTGGGGGACTAGCGGAGAGCTCCTACAATGAGCAGTTCTTC.

The CDR3, as DNA: TGTGCCAGCAGGCAGGGGTTAGTTATGTTCTTC. Protein sequence: CASRQGLVMFF. The rearrangement uses TRBV12-3 or TRBV12-4 and TRBJ2-1; TRBD1 might be the D (6 bases). V was trimmed by 6 bases and J by 15 bases, leaving 15 bases between them. CDR3 length: 11 residues.

In this sample, this clonotype turned up a few times. The rearrangement joins TRBV6-1 to TRBJ2-7; D is ambiguous. Trimming cost V 0 bases and J 4 bases, with 7 bases left between them. Germline CDR1 MNHNS, CDR2 SASEGT. There are 13 residues in the CDR3. CDR3 sequence reads: CASSEANGYEQYF. Written as DNA, the CDR3 is TGTGCCAGCAGTGAAGCGAATGGATACGAGCAGTACTTC.

CDR3 coding DNA: TGTGCCAGCAGTGTCTCAGGGTTGCATGGCTACACCTTC. Protein sequence: CASSVSGLHGYTF. The rearrangement joins TRBV12-3 or TRBV12-4 to TRBJ1-2, with D perhaps matching TRBD1 (5 bases). Trimming took 5 bases from V and 6 from J, leaving 13 bases between them. This CDR3 comprises 13 residues.

J is TRBJ2-1 and V is TRBV4-2; 9 nucleotides agree with TRBD2. Germline trimming cut 4 bases from V and 0 bases from J; bases unmatched to any gene: 7. The CDR3 totals 17 residues. CDR1 is LGHNA and CDR2 is YNFKEQ in the germline V gene. Here the CDR3 reads CASSPRLAEVSYNEQFF. The CDR3 DNA sequence: TGTGCCAGCAGCCCCAGACTAGCGGAGGTCTCCTACAATGAGCAGTTCTTC.

The V call is TRBV5-1, the J call TRBJ2-7; D gene ambiguous. Trimming pared 4 bases from V and 3 bases from J, leaving 17 bases between. This CDR3 has 15 residues. Germline V gene data show CDR1 as SGHRS and CDR2 as YFSETQ. CDR3 in DNA: TGCGCCAGCAGCCCTACCCGGACGTTAGACTACGAGCAGTACTTC. This translates into CASSPTRTLDYEQYF.

The rearrangement links TRBV28 to TRBJ2-5; D call uncertain. TRBJ2-7 matches the DNA end more closely, so the J call is doubtful. Germline V CDR1 and CDR2: MDHEN, SYDVKM. There are 12 residues in the CDR3. CDR3 loop: CASSFVSSEQYF. The CDR3 nucleotides are TGTGCCAGCAGTTTTGTGAGCTCCGAGCAGTACTTC.

This chain joins TRBV11-2 and TRBJ1-5; D unresolved. CDR1 and CDR2 (germline): SGHAT, FQNNGV. The CDR3 length is 16 residues. V was shortened by 2 bases and J by 5 bases, with 16 bases between the two germline ends. DNA of the CDR3: TGTGCCAGCAGCTTATCTAGCCAGGCACCCGATCAGCCCCAGCATTTT. Residues: CASSLSSQAPDQPQHF.

V usage is TRBV21-1 and J usage is TRBJ2-7; whether TRBD2, the table's D call, matches the DNA was not checked. TRBV21-1 is given as a pseudogene. CDR3 length equals 16 residues. The chain's CDR3 is CASSKLVRTSGYEQYF. The CDR3 bases are TGTGCCAGCAGCAAATTAGTCCGGACTAGCGGCTACGAGCAGTACTTC.

The rearrangement uses TRBV5-1 and TRBJ1-4; a possible D gene is TRBD1 (5 bases). CDR3 size: 14 residues. Germline V lookup: CDR1 SGHRS, CDR2 YFSETQ. The ends were cut back, 0 bases at V and 7 bases at J, with 10 bases in the middle. This CDR3 reads CASSLVGDSEKLFF. The CDR3 coding sequence is TGCGCCAGCAGCTTGGTAGGGGATAGTGAAAAACTGTTTTTT.

This chain uses TRBV7-2 with TRBJ2-3; 8 bases fit TRBD2. Germline lookup yields CDR1 SGHTA and CDR2 FQGNSA. The trim removed 8 bases at V and 6 bases at J, leaving 10 bases unmatched. The CDR3 loop spans 14 amino acids. The CDR3, as DNA: TGTGCCAGCTCAACAGGTAGCGGGGTTGATACGCAGTATTTT. It is translated as CASSTGSGVDTQYF. Supplemented by reference TRBV7-2 and TRBJ2-3, the full variable domain reads GAGVSQSPSNKVTEKGKDVELRCDPISGHTALYWYRQSLGQGLEFLIYFQGNSAPDKSGLPSDRFSAERTGGSVSTLTIQRTQQEDSAVYLCASSTGSGVDTQYFGPGTRLTVL.

The chain links TRBV11-2 to TRBJ2-7; the D gene is possibly TRBD1 (6 bases). Germline CDR1 is SGHAT and CDR2 is FQNNGV. The CDR3 has 14 amino acids. The germline V and J ends were trimmed by 4 bases and 4 bases, with 14 bases remaining between them. CDR3 sequence: CASSSGTRLYEQYF. Here the CDR3 DNA reads TGTGCCAGCAGCTCCGGGACAAGACTTTACGAGCAGTACTTC.